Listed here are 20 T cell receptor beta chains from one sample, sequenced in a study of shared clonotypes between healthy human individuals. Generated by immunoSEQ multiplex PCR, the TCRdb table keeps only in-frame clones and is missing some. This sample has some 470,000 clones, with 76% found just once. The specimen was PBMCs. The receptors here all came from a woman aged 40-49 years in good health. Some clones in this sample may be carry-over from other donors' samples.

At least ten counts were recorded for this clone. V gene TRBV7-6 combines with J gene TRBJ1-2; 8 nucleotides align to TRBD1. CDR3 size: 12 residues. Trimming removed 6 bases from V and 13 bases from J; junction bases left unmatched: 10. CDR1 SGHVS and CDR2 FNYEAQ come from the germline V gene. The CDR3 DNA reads TGTGCCAGCAGTTACACCAGGGGGCGAATCACCTTC. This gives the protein CASSYTRGRITF.

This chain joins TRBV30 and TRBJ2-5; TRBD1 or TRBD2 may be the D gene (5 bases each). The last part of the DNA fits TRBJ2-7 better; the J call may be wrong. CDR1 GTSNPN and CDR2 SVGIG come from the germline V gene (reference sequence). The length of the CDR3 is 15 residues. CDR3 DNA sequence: TGTGCCTGGAGTGTACTTGGGGCAGGTGAGGGCGAGCAGTACTTC. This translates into CAWSVLGAGEGEQYF.

CDR3 region: CASSADGTLLSYEQYF. The CDR3 DNA is TGTGCCAGCAGTGCAGACGGGACACTTCTCTCCTACGAGCAGTACTTC. This chain uses TRBV6-1 with TRBJ2-7; tentative D call: TRBD1 (6 bases). V lost 4 bases and J lost 0, with 16 bases in between. Germline V gives CDR1 MNHNS, CDR2 SASEGT. This CDR3 is built from 16 residues.

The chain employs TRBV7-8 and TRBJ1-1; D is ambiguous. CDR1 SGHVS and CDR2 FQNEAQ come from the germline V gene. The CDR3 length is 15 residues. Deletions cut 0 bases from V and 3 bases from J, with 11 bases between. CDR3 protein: CASSLAAGRYTEAFF. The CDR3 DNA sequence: TGTGCCAGCAGCTTAGCGGCGGGGAGGTACACTGAAGCTTTCTTT.

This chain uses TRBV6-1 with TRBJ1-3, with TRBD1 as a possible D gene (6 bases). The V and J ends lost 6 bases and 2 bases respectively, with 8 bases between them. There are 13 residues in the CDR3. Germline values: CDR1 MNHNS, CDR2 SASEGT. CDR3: CASSWTAGNTIYF. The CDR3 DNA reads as TGTGCCAGCAGCTGGACAGCTGGAAACACCATATATTTT.

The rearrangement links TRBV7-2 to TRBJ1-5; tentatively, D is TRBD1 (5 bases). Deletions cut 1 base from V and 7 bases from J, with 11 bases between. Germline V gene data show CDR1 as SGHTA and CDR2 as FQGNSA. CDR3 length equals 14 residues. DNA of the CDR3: TGTGCCAGCAGCTTAGAGGGGCAGGGCCAGCCCCAGCATTTT. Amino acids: CASSLEGQGQPQHF.

CDR3 DNA: TGTGCCAGCAGCCCTCGACAGGGGGCAGGTGAAAAACTGTTTTTT. Its protein product is CASSPRQGAGEKLFF. The chain carries TRBV5-4 and TRBJ1-4; 10 nucleotides align to TRBD1. J lost 7 bases, V lost 4 bases, and 7 bases had no gene match. Germline CDR1 reads SGHNT; CDR2 reads YYREEE (reference sequence). This CDR3 is built from 15 residues.

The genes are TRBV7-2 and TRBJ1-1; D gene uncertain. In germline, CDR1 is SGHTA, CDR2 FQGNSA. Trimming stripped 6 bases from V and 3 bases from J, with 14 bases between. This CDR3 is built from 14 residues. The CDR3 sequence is CASRPEEGYTEAFF. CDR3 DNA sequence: TGTGCCAGCAGACCGGAGGAGGGATACACTGAAGCTTTCTTT.

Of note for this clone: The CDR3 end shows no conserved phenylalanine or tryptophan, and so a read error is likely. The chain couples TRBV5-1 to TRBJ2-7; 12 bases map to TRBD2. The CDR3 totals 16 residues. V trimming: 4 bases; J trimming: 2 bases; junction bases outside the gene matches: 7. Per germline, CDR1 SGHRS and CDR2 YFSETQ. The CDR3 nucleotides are TGCGCCAGCAGCCAGACTAGCGGGAGTATTGCCTACGAGCAGTACTCC. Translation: CASSQTSGSIAYEQYS.

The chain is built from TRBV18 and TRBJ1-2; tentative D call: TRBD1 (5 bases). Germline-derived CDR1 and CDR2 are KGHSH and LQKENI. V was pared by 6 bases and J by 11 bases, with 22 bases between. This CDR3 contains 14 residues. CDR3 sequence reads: CASSPGTGSLGYTF. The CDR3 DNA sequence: TGTGCCAGCTCCCCCGGGACCGGGAGTCTGGGGTACACCTTC.

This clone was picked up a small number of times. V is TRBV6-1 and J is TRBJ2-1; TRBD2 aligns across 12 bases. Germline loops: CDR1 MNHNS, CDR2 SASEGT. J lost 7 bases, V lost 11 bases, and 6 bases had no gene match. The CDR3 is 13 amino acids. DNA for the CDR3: TGTGCCGTCCGGACTAGCGGGGAGAATGAGCAGTTCTTC. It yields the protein CAVRTSGENEQFF.

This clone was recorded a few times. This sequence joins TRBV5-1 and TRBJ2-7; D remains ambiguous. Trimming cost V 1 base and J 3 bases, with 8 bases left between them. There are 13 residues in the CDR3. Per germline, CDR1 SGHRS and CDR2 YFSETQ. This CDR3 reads CASSLSPDYEQYF. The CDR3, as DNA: TGCGCCAGCAGCTTGTCCCCGGACTACGAGCAGTACTTC.

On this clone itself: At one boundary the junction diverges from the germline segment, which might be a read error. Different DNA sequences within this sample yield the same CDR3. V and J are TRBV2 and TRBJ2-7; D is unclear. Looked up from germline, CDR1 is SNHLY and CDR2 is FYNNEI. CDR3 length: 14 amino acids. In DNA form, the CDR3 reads TGTGCCAGCAGTGACATCGGCACCTCCTATGAGCAGTACTTC. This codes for CASSDIGTSYEQYF.

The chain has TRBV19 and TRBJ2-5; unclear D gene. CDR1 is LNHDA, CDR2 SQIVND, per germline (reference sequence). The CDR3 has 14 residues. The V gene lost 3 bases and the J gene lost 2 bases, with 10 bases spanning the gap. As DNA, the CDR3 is TGTGCCAGTAGTATTGGGCAGAAGCAAGAGACCCAGTACTTC. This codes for CASSIGQKQETQYF.

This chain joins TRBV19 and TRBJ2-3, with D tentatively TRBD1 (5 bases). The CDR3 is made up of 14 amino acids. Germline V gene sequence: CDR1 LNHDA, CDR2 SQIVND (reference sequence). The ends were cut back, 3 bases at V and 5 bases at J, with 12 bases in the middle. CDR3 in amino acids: CASSIPGIQDTQYF. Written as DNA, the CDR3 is TGTGCCAGTAGTATCCCAGGGATTCAAGATACGCAGTATTTT.

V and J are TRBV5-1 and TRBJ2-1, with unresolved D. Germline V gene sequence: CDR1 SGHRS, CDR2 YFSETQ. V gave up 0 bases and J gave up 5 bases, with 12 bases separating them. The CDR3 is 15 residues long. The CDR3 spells CASSLGRAKDNEQFF. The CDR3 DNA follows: TGCGCCAGCAGCTTGGGTAGGGCGAAGGACAATGAGCAGTTCTTC.

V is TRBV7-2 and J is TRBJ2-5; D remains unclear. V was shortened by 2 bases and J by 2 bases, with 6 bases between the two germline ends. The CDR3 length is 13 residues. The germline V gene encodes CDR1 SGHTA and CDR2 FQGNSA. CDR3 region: CASSLRNQETQYF. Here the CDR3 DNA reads TGTGCCAGCAGCTTACGTAATCAAGAGACCCAGTACTTC.

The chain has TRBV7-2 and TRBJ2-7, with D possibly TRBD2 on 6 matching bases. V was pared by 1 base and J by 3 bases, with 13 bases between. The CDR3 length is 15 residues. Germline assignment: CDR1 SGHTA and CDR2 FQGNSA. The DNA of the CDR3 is TGTGCCAGCAGCTTAGTGGTGGGAGCGGGCTACGAGCAGTACTTC. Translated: CASSLVVGAGYEQYF.

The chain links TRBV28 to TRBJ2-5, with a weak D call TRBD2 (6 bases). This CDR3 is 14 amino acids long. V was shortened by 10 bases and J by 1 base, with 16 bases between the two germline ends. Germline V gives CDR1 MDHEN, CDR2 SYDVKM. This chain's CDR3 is CATRGRGTQETQYF. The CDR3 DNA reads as TGTGCCACCCGGGGACGGGGGACCCAAGAGACCCAGTACTTC.

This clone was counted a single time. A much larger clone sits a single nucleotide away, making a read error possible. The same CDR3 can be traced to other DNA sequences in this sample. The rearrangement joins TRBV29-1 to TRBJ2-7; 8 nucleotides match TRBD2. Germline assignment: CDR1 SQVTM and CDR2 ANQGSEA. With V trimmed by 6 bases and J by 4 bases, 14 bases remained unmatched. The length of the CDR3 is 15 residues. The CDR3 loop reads CSVPGGASDIYEQYF. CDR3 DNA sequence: TGCAGCGTCCCCGGGGGGGCCAGCGACATTTACGAGCAGTACTTC.